This T cell receptor (beta chain) originates from a study of T-cell reconstitution after alpha-beta-depleted transplantation in children (dated by TCRdb to 2015 to 2016). Study-level background: Using TCR repertoire profiling, the study quantitatively followed how T-cell immune reconstitution unfolded in children after TCRalphabeta/CD19-depleted allogeneic hematopoietic cell transplantation. Overall study outcomes, separate from this receptor: Apparently early alphabetaT-cell count recovery about two months after transplant reportedly relied on only several hundred rapidly expanded clones derived from non-depleted graft cells. The high TCRbeta diversity at day 60 in some patients was ascribed to recipient T cells and intrathymic progenitors that had survived conditioning. Hyperexpanded clone frequencies declined over subsequent months; after one year, T-cell counts and TCRbeta diversity were mostly attributed to newly produced T cells.

Sample treatment or condition, as interpreted from the label and publication: allogeneic hematopoietic cell transplantation with graft depleted of TCRalphabeta T cells and CD19 B cells. TCRalphabeta/CD19-depleted allogeneic hematopoietic cell grafts were given to the transplant recipients, all of whom were children. Library construction relied on PCR. The reads were generated on an Illumina HiSeq 2500. Molecular barcoding was employed in the preparation of TCR libraries, with unique molecular identifiers being used to normalize TCRbeta repertoire quantification. TCRdb reprocessed the public reads (quality trimming at Q25 with fastp, clone calling with MiXCR) and kept in-frame beta chains. Duplicate CDR3 protein sequences are folded into a single record with the most common DNA and genes. The sample has some 450,000 distinct CDR3 sequences on record, around two fifths of them singletons. The ten largest clones add up to under 30% of the sample.

Remarks on this clonotype: It lacks a known antigen. No much larger clone exists at a distance of one base, and base qualities are not known.

The sample in question was PBMCs, obtained before TCRalphabeta/CD19-depleted stem cell transplant. The source of this sequence is a girl aged 2 to 9 with aplastic anemia, due to receive a stem cell transplant.

Here is the DNA: TGTGCCAGCAGTTACGGGGCTAGCGTATATAGCACAGATACGCAGTATTTT. This codes for CASSYGASVYSTDTQYF. The chain couples TRBV6-5 to TRBJ2-3; the best D guess is TRBD2, with 6 bases matching. Per the germline V gene, MNHEY is the CDR1 and SVGAGI is the CDR2. V is shortened by 2 bases, J by 0 bases, and the region joining them spans 15 bases. The cysteine opens and the phenylalanine closes a CDR3 of 17 amino acids. Left in the record is the CDR3 DNA by itself, 51 bases read in frame from the first base.